This T cell receptor (beta chain) emerged from a study of cytomegalovirus exposure and HLA in healthy donors. The study's findings and limits: A missense variant in DCLRE1C was later tied to TCR beta V- and J-gene trimming. Three chains linked to CMV were shown in vitro to be specific for CMV antigens.

Regarding this clone: Its matching antigen is unknown.

The PCR was carried out with 60 Vbeta primers and 13 Jbeta primers. TCRdb's copy holds only in-frame clones and misses some; the assay was immunoSEQ multiplex PCR. In the table there are 150,000 to 200,000 clones, under 70% of which are singletons. From germline, CDR1 is SGHDT and CDR2 YYEEEE. The CDR3 runs to 17 residues. Trimming removed 3 bases from V and 3 bases from J; junction bases left unmatched: 14. This TCR came from a woman between 40 and 55 years old in good health and CMV-seropositive. The gene calls are TRBV5-6 and TRBJ1-1; TRBD1 matches 7 bases. The sequencing sample was made of PBMCs. The CDR3 region has the DNA TGTGCCAGCAGCTCGAAACAGGGGATCGATGGTGACACTGAAGCTTTCTTT. It codes for CASSSKQGIDGDTEAFF.